Sequencing of this TCR beta chain was carried out in a study of blood T cells in healthy people across ages. Extractions gave at least 5 micrograms of total RNA per sample. V lost 5 bases and J lost 3, with 15 bases in between. In germline, CDR1 is DFQATT, CDR2 SNEGSKA (reference sequence). There are 14 residues in the CDR3. Then a second PCR, running roughly 7 to 11 cycles, was carried out with a sample-barcoded 5' primer and a J-beta primer mix. TCRdb reprocessed the 5' RACE reads with MiXCR, giving one entry per CDR3 protein. Of 730,000 or so distinct CDR3 sequences listed, 40% to 45% are singletons.

Sequencing input: blood. The receptor was isolated from an elderly man in good health. This chain uses TRBV20-1 with TRBJ2-3; D might be TRBD2 (6 bases). CDR3 region: CSAVLASITDTQYF. The CDR3 DNA is TGCAGTGCTGTACTAGCATCTATAACAGATACGCAGTATTTT.